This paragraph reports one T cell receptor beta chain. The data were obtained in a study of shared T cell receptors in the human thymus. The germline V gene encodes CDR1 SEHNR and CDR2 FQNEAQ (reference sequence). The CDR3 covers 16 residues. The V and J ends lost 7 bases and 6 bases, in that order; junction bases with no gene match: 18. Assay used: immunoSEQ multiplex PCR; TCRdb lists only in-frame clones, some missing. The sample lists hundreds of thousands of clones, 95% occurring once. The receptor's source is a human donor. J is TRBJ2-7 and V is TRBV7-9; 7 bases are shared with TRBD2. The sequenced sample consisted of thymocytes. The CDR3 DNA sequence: TGTGCCAGCAACCGGGGGGACGGCTCTTTGAGTGGCGAGCAGTACTTC. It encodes CASNRGDGSLSGEQYF.